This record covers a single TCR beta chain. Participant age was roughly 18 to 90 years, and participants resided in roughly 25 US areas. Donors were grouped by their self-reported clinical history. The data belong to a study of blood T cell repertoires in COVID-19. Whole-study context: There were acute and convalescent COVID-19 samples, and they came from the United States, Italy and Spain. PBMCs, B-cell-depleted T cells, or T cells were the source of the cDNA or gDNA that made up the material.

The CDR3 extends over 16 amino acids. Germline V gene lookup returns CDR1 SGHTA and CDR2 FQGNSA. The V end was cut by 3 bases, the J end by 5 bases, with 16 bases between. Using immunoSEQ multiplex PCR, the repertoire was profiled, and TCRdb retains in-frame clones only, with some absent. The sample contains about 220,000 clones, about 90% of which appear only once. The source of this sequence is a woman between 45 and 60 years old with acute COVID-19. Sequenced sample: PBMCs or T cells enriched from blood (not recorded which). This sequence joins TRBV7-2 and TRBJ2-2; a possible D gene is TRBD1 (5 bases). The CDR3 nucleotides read TGTGCCAGCAGCTTTATGTCAGGGCCGTTGACCGGGGAGCTGTTTTTT. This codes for CASSFMSGPLTGELFF.